These 29 T cell receptor beta chains came from one sample sequenced in a study of shared clonotypes between healthy human individuals. Sequenced by immunoSEQ multiplex PCR; TCRdb stores in-frame clones only, minus some. The sample records millions of clones, about 95% being singletons. Naive CD8 cells lacked CD45RO and underwent positive selection for CCR7, leaving out terminally differentiated effector memory CD45RA+ cells. Sequenced: naive CD8+ T cells sorted from blood. Receptors were obtained from a man between 18 and 29 years old in good health.

This clone was recorded only once. This sequence joins TRBV10-2 and TRBJ1-3; D perhaps matches TRBD1 (6 bases). The CDR3 sequence is 16 residues long. The V and J ends lost 0 bases and 4 bases respectively, with 13 bases between them. The germline V gene encodes CDR1 WSHSY and CDR2 SAAADI. Here the CDR3 reads CASSESRGASGNTIYF. The CDR3 DNA sequence: TGCGCCAGCAGTGAGTCTCGGGGGGCGTCAGGAAACACCATATATTTT.

The chain is built from TRBV10-3 and TRBJ2-7; TRBD2 aligns across 8 bases. J was trimmed by 2 bases and V by 7 bases; bases with no gene match: 7. The CDR3 is 14 amino acids. Germline CDR1 ENHRY, CDR2 SYGVKD. The CDR3 bases are TGTGCCATCACTGATCCGGGACTAGCCTACGAGCAGTACTTC. Protein sequence: CAITDPGLAYEQYF.

The chain uses TRBV6-1 and TRBJ2-2, with D unresolved. This CDR3 spans 15 amino acids. V was shortened by 6 bases and J by 3 bases, with 14 bases between the two germline ends. Germline CDR1 MNHNS, CDR2 SASEGT. CDR3 coding DNA: TGTGCCAGCAGGATCCGCGCTACGGACACCGGGGAGCTGTTTTTT. It translates to CASRIRATDTGELFF.

This clone turned up a few times. The V call is TRBV6-5, the J call TRBJ2-7, with 8 nucleotides matching TRBD1. V was clipped by 0 bases and J by 6 bases; unmatched bases: 1. The CDR3 runs to 13 residues. The germline V gene encodes CDR1 MNHEY and CDR2 SVGAGI. Here the CDR3 reads CASSYSTGVEQYF. Here the CDR3 DNA reads TGTGCCAGCAGTTACTCGACAGGGGTCGAGCAGTACTTC.

About this clone itself: Other DNA sequences in the sample encode the same CDR3. This sequence joins TRBV28 and TRBJ2-7; 11 positions agree with TRBD2. The V and J ends lost 6 bases and 4 bases, in that order; junction bases with no gene match: 5. Germline CDR1 reads MDHEN; CDR2 reads SYDVKM. CDR3 length: 14 residues. The CDR3 region is CASSLSGGAYEQYF. CDR3 DNA sequence: TGTGCCAGCAGCCTTAGCGGGGGGGCTTACGAGCAGTACTTC.

The genes are TRBV29-1 and TRBJ1-2; perhaps TRBD1 as D (5 bases). The CDR3 sequence is 12 residues long. Per germline, CDR1 SQVTM and CDR2 ANQGSEA. Trimming took 6 bases from V and 2 from J, leaving 10 bases between them. The CDR3 region has the DNA TGCAGCGTGGCAGGGACCAACTATGGCTACACCTTC. It translates to CSVAGTNYGYTF.

In this sample, this clone turned up once. Here the CDR3 reads CASSGTGSQGEQYF. DNA for the CDR3: TGTGCCAGCAGTGGAACCGGGTCCCAAGGCGAGCAGTACTTC. The chain joins TRBV6-1 to TRBJ2-7; D is unclear. With 4 bases removed from V and 6 bases from J, the gap between germline ends came to 16 bases. There are 14 residues in the CDR3. Germline V gene sequence: CDR1 MNHNS, CDR2 SASEGT.

The chain links TRBV5-5 to TRBJ1-1, with D unclear. The CDR3 is 14 residues long. Germline CDR1 reads SGHKS; CDR2 reads YYEKEE (reference sequence). The germline V and J ends were trimmed by 1 base and 1 base, with 8 bases remaining between them. CDR3 residues: CASSLWGGNTEAFF. The CDR3 bases are TGTGCCAGCAGCTTGTGGGGAGGGAACACTGAAGCTTTCTTT. Complete variable domain (other parts from reference TRBV5-5 and TRBJ1-1): DAGVTQSPTHLIKTRGQQVTLRCSPISGHKSVSWYQQVLGQGPQFIFQYYEKEERGRGNFPDRFSARQFPNYSSELNVNALLLGDSALYLCASSLWGGNTEAFFGQGTRLTVV.

The chain links TRBV5-1 to TRBJ2-7, with D perhaps matching TRBD2 (6 bases). Trimming pared 0 bases from V and 4 bases from J, leaving 11 bases between. Germline V gene data show CDR1 as SGHRS and CDR2 as YFSETQ. There are 14 residues in the CDR3. The CDR3 region has the DNA TGCGCCAGCAGCTTGGTGCTGGGGAGGTACGAGCAGTACTTC. Amino acids: CASSLVLGRYEQYF. The variable domain in full, with the rest retrieved from reference TRBV5-1 and TRBJ2-7, is KAGVTQTPRYLIKTRGQQVTLSCSPISGHRSVSWYQQTPGQGLQFLFEYFSETQRNKGNFPGRFSGRQFSNSRSEMNVSTLELGDSALYLCASSLVLGRYEQYFGPGTRLTVT.

This clone came up once. The CDR3 nucleotides are TGTGCCAGCAGCACTCCGACGGGGAACACTGAAGCTTTCTTT. Translated, it gives CASSTPTGNTEAFF. The genes are TRBV7-9 and TRBJ1-1; D not resolved. Germline V gives CDR1 SEHNR, CDR2 FQNEAQ (reference sequence). The CDR3 is 14 residues long. The ends were cut back, 5 bases at V and 1 base at J, with 11 bases in the middle.

Of note for this clone: The same CDR3 arises from other DNA sequences in this sample as well. The V and J genes are TRBV10-3 and TRBJ1-1, with D possibly TRBD1 on 5 matching bases. Trimming cost V 0 bases and J 0 bases, with 8 bases left between them. Germline V gives CDR1 ENHRY, CDR2 SYGVKD. The CDR3 is 15 residues long. The CDR3 here is CAISESRGLNTEAFF. CDR3 sequence (DNA): TGTGCCATCAGTGAGTCTAGGGGTTTGAACACTGAAGCTTTCTTT.

Comment on this clone: Other DNA sequences from this sample encode an identical CDR3 as well. This chain links TRBV5-6 with TRBJ2-3; possibly TRBD1 or TRBD2 for D (6 bases each). Germline assignment: CDR1 SGHDT and CDR2 YYEEEE. V was pared by 0 bases and J by 3 bases, with 11 bases between. The CDR3 has 15 residues. For the CDR3, the DNA is TGTGCCAGCAGCTTGGGAGGGGGAGGAACAGATACGCAGTATTTT. It yields the protein CASSLGGGGTDTQYF. Based on the CDR3 plus reference TRBV5-6 and TRBJ2-3, the full variable domain is DAGVTQSPTHLIKTRGQQVTLRCSPKSGHDTVSWYQQALGQGPQFIFQYYEEEERQRGNFPDRFSGHQFPNYSSELNVNALLLGDSALYLCASSLGGGGTDTQYFGPGTRLTVL.

The rearrangement uses TRBV15 and TRBJ2-3; D gene ambiguous. V was clipped by 2 bases and J by 2 bases, with 11 bases between them. The CDR3 length is 15 residues. Germline lookup yields CDR1 LNHNV and CDR2 YYDKDF (reference sequence). Written as DNA, the CDR3 is TGTGCCACCAGCAGAAACTGGGGAATCACAGATACGCAGTATTTT. Translated: CATSRNWGITDTQYF.

The rearrangement uses TRBV2 and TRBJ2-3; D gene ambiguous. This CDR3 contains 14 residues. Trimming left V 6 bases short and J 0 bases short, with 10 bases between. Germline CDR1 is SNHLY and CDR2 is FYNNEI. The CDR3 sequence: CASSGLESTDTQYF. In DNA, the CDR3 is TGTGCCAGCAGCGGCCTGGAAAGCACAGATACGCAGTATTTT.

Concerning this clone: Within the sample, other DNA sequences also encode this same CDR3. The chain has TRBV27 and TRBJ1-6; maybe TRBD1 (5 bases). This CDR3 comprises 14 residues. V was pared by 6 bases and J by 4 bases, with 10 bases between. Germline V gives CDR1 MNHEY, CDR2 SMNVEV (reference sequence). In nucleotides, the CDR3 is TGTGCCAGCAGCCTCAGGGTGTATAATTCACCCCTCCACTTT. Residues: CASSLRVYNSPLHF.

With respect to this clone: The sample carries other DNA sequences with the same CDR3. CDR3 DNA sequence: TGTGCCAGCAGCCTAGTCAATGAGCAGTTCTTC. It yields the protein CASSLVNEQFF. The chain combines TRBV11-2 with TRBJ2-1; unclear D gene. This CDR3 has 11 residues. The germline CDR1 and CDR2 sequences are SGHAT and FQNNGV. Trimming shortened V by 5 bases and J by 6 bases, and 5 bases separated the two germline ends.

The V call is TRBV4-1, the J call TRBJ2-7; 7 nucleotides align to TRBD1. Per the germline V gene, CDR1 is MGHRA and CDR2 is YSYEKL. With 5 bases clipped from V and 6 bases from J, the junction kept 13 bases outside the gene matches. This CDR3 spans 15 amino acids. The chain's CDR3 is CASSVRTGPLVEQYF. CDR3 coding DNA: TGCGCCAGCAGCGTTCGGACAGGTCCCCTGGTCGAGCAGTACTTC.

The chain couples TRBV27 to TRBJ2-7; tentative D call: TRBD1 (6 bases). CDR1 and CDR2 (germline): MNHEY, SMNVEV (reference sequence). The CDR3 is 15 residues long. Trimming shortened V by 5 bases and J by 2 bases, and 16 bases separated the two germline ends. The CDR3 here is CASSNQQGSPYEQYF. CDR3 nucleotides: TGTGCCAGCAGTAACCAACAGGGTTCGCCCTACGAGCAGTACTTC.

The CDR3, as DNA: TGCGCCAGCAGCTTGGGTCTCGGTCAGCCCCAGCATTTT. Amino acids: CASSLGLGQPQHF. This chain links TRBV5-1 with TRBJ1-5, with D unresolved. The CDR3 sequence is 13 residues long. Germline CDR1 reads SGHRS; CDR2 reads YFSETQ. The V end lost 0 bases, the J end lost 6 bases, and 7 bases lay between the germline ends.

This chain joins TRBV7-2 and TRBJ2-5; 15 positions match TRBD2. Germline loops: CDR1 SGHTA, CDR2 FQGNSA. This CDR3 spans 19 amino acids. V trimming: 4 bases; J trimming: 0 bases; junction bases outside the gene matches: 9. The CDR3 sequence is CASSSKGLAGGEDQETQYF. In DNA, the CDR3 is TGTGCCAGCAGCTCCAAGGGACTAGCGGGAGGTGAGGACCAAGAGACCCAGTACTTC.

V gene TRBV7-6 combines with J gene TRBJ1-1; a weak D match, TRBD1 (5 bases). Trimming removed 2 bases from V and 1 base from J, with 11 bases in between. In germline, CDR1 is SGHVS, CDR2 FNYEAQ. CDR3 size: 15 residues. The CDR3 loop reads CASSLYIQGNTEAFF. The CDR3 nucleotides read TGTGCCAGCAGCTTATATATCCAGGGGAACACTGAAGCTTTCTTT. Complete variable domain (other parts from reference TRBV7-6 and TRBJ1-1): GAGVSQSPRYKVTKRGQDVALRCDPISGHVSLYWYRQALGQGPEFLTYFNYEAQQDKSGLPNDRFSAERPEGSISTLTIQRTEQRDSAMYRCASSLYIQGNTEAFFGQGTRLTVV.

There are a few counts of this clone. The chain employs TRBV29-1 and TRBJ1-1; tentative D call: TRBD1 (5 bases). This CDR3 comprises 12 residues. Germline CDR1 reads SQVTM; CDR2 reads ANQGSEA. Trimming removed 0 bases at V and 10 bases at J, with 12 bases between. CDR3 residues: CSVEDRALGAFF. The CDR3 DNA sequence: TGCAGCGTTGAAGACAGGGCACTTGGAGCTTTCTTT. The full variable domain, completed using reference TRBV29-1 and TRBJ1-1, is SAVISQKPSRDICQRGTSLTIQCQVDSQVTMMFWYRQQPGQSLTLIATANQGSEATYESGFVIDKFPISRPNLTFSTLTVSNMSPEDSSIYLCSVEDRALGAFFGQGTRLTVV.

The genes are TRBV2 and TRBJ1-4; D remains ambiguous. The V and J ends lost 6 bases and 3 bases respectively, with 11 bases between them. This CDR3 is built from 14 residues. Germline CDR1 SNHLY, CDR2 FYNNEI. CDR3 region: CASRDPGPNEKLFF. DNA for the CDR3: TGTGCCAGCAGGGACCCGGGTCCTAATGAAAAACTGTTTTTT.

The chain uses TRBV7-9 and TRBJ2-5, with 8 bases matching TRBD2. Trimming removed 5 bases from V and 3 bases from J; junction bases left unmatched: 2. The length of the CDR3 is 13 residues. The V gene's germline CDR1 is SEHNR and CDR2 FQNEAQ (reference sequence). The CDR3 sequence is CASSATSEETQYF. The DNA for the CDR3 is TGTGCCAGCAGCGCGACTAGCGAAGAGACCCAGTACTTC.

The chain has TRBV7-8 and TRBJ1-4, with 7 bases lining up with TRBD1. This CDR3 comprises 19 residues. With V trimmed by 5 bases and J by 0 bases, 15 bases remained unmatched. Germline V gene data show CDR1 as SGHVS and CDR2 as FQNEAQ. The DNA for the CDR3 is TGTGCCAGCAGCCCGGTAGACACGGGACAGCTCGCAACTAATGAAAAACTGTTTTTT. Protein: CASSPVDTGQLATNEKLFF.

Regarding this clone: Other DNA sequences from this sample encode an identical CDR3 as well. The V and J genes are TRBV27 and TRBJ2-7; D is unclear. CDR1 and CDR2 (germline): MNHEY, SMNVEV (reference sequence). CDR3 size: 12 residues. V lost 6 bases and J 2 bases, leaving 8 bases between the germline ends. The CDR3 region is CASSSGAYEQYF. The CDR3 DNA reads TGTGCCAGCAGCTCAGGCGCCTACGAGCAGTACTTC.

V is TRBV2 and J is TRBJ2-7; D is perhaps TRBD1 (5 bases). This CDR3 comprises 12 residues. The V end lost 8 bases, the J end lost 5 bases, and 13 bases lay between the germline ends. The germline CDR1 and CDR2 sequences are SNHLY and FYNNEI. The DNA for the CDR3 is TGTGCCAGCGAGGCAGGGTACGACGAGCAGTACTTC. As protein: CASEAGYDEQYF.

This rearrangement joins TRBV7-2 to TRBJ2-5; no firm D call. CDR3 length: 15 amino acids. Trimming took off 1 base at V and 1 base at J, with 10 bases between the two ends. From germline, CDR1 is SGHTA and CDR2 FQGNSA. CDR3 DNA sequence: TGTGCCAGCAGCTTAGGGGCCAGCAGCCAAGAGACCCAGTACTTC. Translation: CASSLGASSQETQYF.

A remark on this clone: Other nucleotide sequences from this sample produce the same CDR3. CDR3 sequence (DNA): TGTGCCAGCAGCTCATACAGGGGGCCCTACGAGCAGTACTTC. This sequence encodes CASSSYRGPYEQYF. This chain joins TRBV7-2 and TRBJ2-7; TRBD1 matches 9 bases. The germline CDR1 and CDR2 sequences are SGHTA and FQGNSA. With V trimmed by 4 bases and J by 2 bases, 3 bases remained unmatched. The CDR3 length is 14 residues. The complete variable domain, with remaining parts taken from reference TRBV7-2 and TRBJ2-7, reads GAGVSQSPSNKVTEKGKDVELRCDPISGHTALYWYRQSLGQGLEFLIYFQGNSAPDKSGLPSDRFSAERTGGSVSTLTIQRTQQEDSAVYLCASSSYRGPYEQYFGPGTRLTVT.